Following are 27 T cell receptor beta chains from one sample sequenced in a study of cytomegalovirus exposure and HLA in healthy donors. With 60 Vbeta and 13 Jbeta primers, the PCR was carried out. Libraries were prepared by immunoSEQ multiplex PCR; TCRdb keeps only in-frame clonotypes and omits some of them. Among approximately 190,000 clones listed, about four fifths were seen once. Material: PBMCs. The receptors were sampled from a man aged 40-49 years in good health and CMV-seropositive.

The V call is TRBV6-6, the J call TRBJ1-5; possible D gene TRBD1, 6 bases. This CDR3 comprises 12 residues. V was trimmed by 7 bases and J by 6 bases, leaving 10 bases between them. Germline loops: CDR1 MNHNY, CDR2 SVGAGI (reference sequence). DNA of the CDR3: TGTGCCAGCAACAGGGAGGGTCAGCCCCAGCATTTT. Its translation: CASNREGQPQHF.

This clone appeared a few times. The chain has TRBV4-1 and TRBJ2-7, with TRBD2 identical over 8 bases. Germline assignment: CDR1 MGHRA and CDR2 YSYEKL. V was clipped by 1 base and J by 0 bases; unmatched bases: 8. CDR3 size: 17 residues. CDR3 loop: CASSQAGTRGFSYEQYF. In DNA, the CDR3 is TGCGCCAGCAGCCAAGCTGGGACTAGGGGATTCTCCTACGAGCAGTACTTC.

This chain connects TRBV7-6 to TRBJ2-1; 9 bases agree with TRBD1. The J segment lost 3 bases and the V segment lost 5 bases, leaving 5 bases of the junction unmatched. Germline V gene sequence: CDR1 SGHVS, CDR2 FNYEAQ. The CDR3 contains 15 residues. CDR3 amino acids: CASSARQGGYNEQFF. CDR3 in DNA: TGTGCCAGCAGCGCCCGACAGGGGGGCTACAATGAGCAGTTCTTC.

This chain joins TRBV6-1 and TRBJ1-5, with 11 nucleotides matching TRBD1. CDR1 and CDR2 from the germline V gene are MNHNS and SASEGT. This CDR3 contains 17 residues. V lost 4 bases to trimming and J lost 1 base; unmatched junction nucleotides: 6. CDR3 bases: TGTGCCAGCAGTGGGGGGACAGGGGGTTGGAGCAATCAGCCCCAGCATTTT. This translates into CASSGGTGGWSNQPQHF.

The chain carries TRBV5-1 and TRBJ2-3, with 7 bases matching TRBD2. This CDR3 has 13 residues. V dropped 2 bases and J dropped 9; count of bases not matched to a gene: 6. Germline V CDR1 and CDR2: SGHRS, YFSETQ. The CDR3 spells CASSFEAGDTQYF. Here the CDR3 DNA reads TGCGCCAGCAGCTTCGAGGCGGGAGACACGCAGTATTTT.

The rearrangement joins TRBV7-2 to TRBJ2-1; no clear D. The CDR3 extends over 13 amino acids. Trimming removed 4 bases from V and 7 bases from J, with 11 bases in between. Germline V gene lookup returns CDR1 SGHTA and CDR2 FQGNSA. The CDR3 nucleotides read TGTGCCAGCAGCTCCCAGACGACTAATGAGCAGTTCTTC. It encodes CASSSQTTNEQFF.

This chain connects TRBV10-2 to TRBJ2-7; D is perhaps TRBD2 (7 bases). Germline V gene data show CDR1 as WSHSY and CDR2 as SAAADI. This CDR3 spans 13 amino acids. V lost 0 bases, J lost 6 bases, and 9 bases lay in between. CDR3 loop: CASSESRGGEQYF. Here the CDR3 DNA reads TGCGCCAGCAGTGAGTCAAGGGGGGGCGAGCAGTACTTC.

The rearrangement joins TRBV27 to TRBJ2-1; TRBD2 might be the D (5 bases). This CDR3 spans 13 amino acids. Germline CDR1 and CDR2: MNHEY and SMNVEV (reference sequence). Between the trimmed V and J ends, which lost 6 bases and 1 base, there was a span of 7 bases. Written as DNA, the CDR3 is TGTGCCAGCAGCGACTATTCCTACAATGAGCAGTTCTTC. It specifies CASSDYSYNEQFF.

This clone was found a few times. This chain uses TRBV30 with TRBJ1-2; D remains unclear. This CDR3 is built from 14 residues. The V and J ends lost 0 bases and 2 bases respectively, with 10 bases between them. Germline V lookup: CDR1 GTSNPN, CDR2 SVGIG (reference sequence). The CDR3 is CAWSVKLPNYGYTF. The CDR3 nucleotides read TGTGCCTGGAGTGTAAAACTTCCAAACTATGGCTACACCTTC.

The chain joins TRBV29-1 to TRBJ2-1; 11 nucleotides agree with TRBD2. CDR3 length: 17 amino acids. In germline, CDR1 is SQVTM, CDR2 ANQGSEA. V shed 1 base and J 4 bases; nucleotides not matched to a gene: 9. CDR3 DNA sequence: TGCAGCGTTGAAGCTTCTCTACTAGCGGGAGTTTACAATGAGCAGTTCTTC. As protein: CSVEASLLAGVYNEQFF.

The chain couples TRBV14 to TRBJ1-2, with TRBD1 matching over 11 bases. J lost 0 bases, V lost 1 base, and 16 bases had no gene match. Germline V gives CDR1 SGHDN, CDR2 FVKESK. This CDR3 region has 21 residues. The CDR3 spells CASSQASPGGQGVLANYGYTF. The CDR3 DNA sequence: TGTGCCAGCAGCCAAGCCTCGCCGGGGGGACAGGGGGTCCTAGCTAACTATGGCTACACCTTC.

J is TRBJ2-2 and V is TRBV7-3; 9 bases align to TRBD2. The CDR3 runs 16 residues. Germline trimming cut 5 bases from V and 3 bases from J; bases unmatched to any gene: 7. Germline V CDR1 and CDR2: SGHTA, FQGTGA. The CDR3 loop reads CASSPAGGTDTGELFF. For the CDR3, the DNA is TGTGCCAGCAGCCCCGCGGGGGGGACGGACACCGGGGAGCTGTTTTTT.

The V gene is TRBV6-5, the J gene TRBJ2-4, with D possibly matching TRBD2 (5 bases). CDR3 length: 14 residues. V lost 7 bases and J lost 8, with 18 bases in between. CDR1 and CDR2 (germline): MNHEY, SVGAGI. DNA for the CDR3: TGTGCCAGCATCCCTCCTCCGGGATCTGACATTCAGTACTTC. It codes for CASIPPPGSDIQYF.

This clone was counted a few times. J is TRBJ2-1 and V is TRBV7-3, with D perhaps matching TRBD2 (5 bases). The germline V gene has CDR1 SGHTA and CDR2 FQGTGA. V was shortened by 5 bases and J by 2 bases, with 10 bases between the two germline ends. The CDR3 sequence is 14 residues long. Here the CDR3 DNA reads TGTGCCAGCAGCGCGGGCCTTCCCTACAATGAGCAGTTCTTC. Its protein is CASSAGLPYNEQFF.

CDR3: CAWGMGQANVLTF. CDR3 nucleotides: TGTGCCTGGGGTATGGGCCAAGCCAACGTCCTGACTTTC. The V and J genes are TRBV30 and TRBJ2-6; D call uncertain. Germline V lookup: CDR1 GTSNPN, CDR2 SVGIG (reference sequence). V was trimmed by 5 bases and J by 7 bases, leaving 12 bases between them. This CDR3 has 13 residues.

The rearrangement joins TRBV19 to TRBJ2-1; TRBD2 matches at 7 bases. The germline CDR1 and CDR2 sequences are LNHDA and SQIVND (reference sequence). Trimming cost V 8 bases and J 0 bases; bases outside gene matches: 7. The CDR3 extends over 15 amino acids. In nucleotides, the CDR3 is TGTGCCAGTTCCCCTAGCGGAAGCTCCTACAATGAGCAGTTCTTC. Protein product: CASSPSGSSYNEQFF.

The gene calls are TRBV7-2 and TRBJ1-5; TRBD1 matches at 8 bases. J was trimmed by 6 bases and V by 3 bases; bases with no gene match: 10. The germline CDR1 and CDR2 sequences are SGHTA and FQGNSA. The CDR3 length is 16 residues. CDR3 DNA sequence: TGTGCCAGCAGCTTTGGGGGGGACAGGCGAACTCAGCCCCAGCATTTT. It is translated as CASSFGGDRRTQPQHF.

The rearrangement links TRBV7-2 to TRBJ2-1; possible D gene TRBD2, 5 bases. This CDR3 has 14 amino acids. Germline CDR1 reads SGHTA; CDR2 reads FQGNSA. The ends were cut back, 2 bases at V and 7 bases at J, with 12 bases in the middle. Here the CDR3 DNA reads TGTGCCAGCAGCTTAAGGACTCCTGAGAATGAGCAGTTCTTC. This gives the protein CASSLRTPENEQFF.

The chain combines TRBV11-2 with TRBJ2-7; weak D call: TRBD1 (5 bases). In germline, CDR1 is SGHAT, CDR2 FQNNGV. V lost 2 bases to trimming and J lost 5 bases, with 10 bases between them. The CDR3 has 13 residues. The CDR3 loop is CASSLWQGDEQYF. The CDR3 DNA is TGTGCCAGCAGCTTATGGCAGGGTGACGAGCAGTACTTC.

This clone was picked up one time. The V gene is TRBV28, the J gene TRBJ2-7; 16 bases match TRBD2. The V segment lost 5 bases and the J segment 3 bases; nucleotides outside the gene matches: 7. The length of the CDR3 is 17 residues. The germline gives CDR1 MDHEN, CDR2 SYDVKM. The CDR3 here is CASSIGTSGRGLYEQYF. The CDR3, as DNA: TGTGCCAGCAGTATAGGGACTAGCGGGAGGGGCCTCTACGAGCAGTACTTC. Full variable domain (rest looked up from reference TRBV28 and TRBJ2-7): DVKVTQSSRYLVKRTGEKVFLECVQDMDHENMFWYRQDPGLGLRLIYFSYDVKMKEKGDIPEGYSVSREKKERFSLILESASTNQTSMYLCASSIGTSGRGLYEQYFGPGTRLTVT.

The V and J genes are TRBV10-3 and TRBJ2-3, with 8 bases matching TRBD1. CDR1 and CDR2 (germline): ENHRY, SYGVKD. There are 14 residues in the CDR3. With 2 bases clipped from V and 8 bases from J, the junction kept 6 bases outside the gene matches. CDR3 in amino acids: CAISEGQGRGTQYF. CDR3 coding DNA: TGTGCCATCAGTGAGGGACAGGGAAGAGGTACGCAGTATTTT.

The rearrangement joins TRBV5-1 to TRBJ2-3; tentatively, D is TRBD2 (5 bases). The CDR3 covers 14 residues. Trimming removed 0 bases from V and 6 bases from J, with 11 bases in between. In germline, CDR1 is SGHRS, CDR2 YFSETQ. CDR3 bases: TGCGCCAGCAGCTTGGAGACCCCGGGGGATACGCAGTATTTT. Its translation: CASSLETPGDTQYF.

A remark on this clone: Within the sample, other DNA sequences also encode this same CDR3. This chain connects TRBV5-1 to TRBJ2-7; 9 nucleotides align to TRBD2. The germline CDR1 and CDR2 sequences are SGHRS and YFSETQ. The CDR3 runs to 15 residues. V lost 0 bases, J lost 3 bases, and 4 bases stayed unmatched. The CDR3 DNA is TGCGCCAGCAGCTTGGTGGCGGGAGGGAACTACGAGCAGTACTTC. This translates into CASSLVAGGNYEQYF.

J is TRBJ2-1 and V is TRBV9, with 8 positions matching TRBD2. Trimming at V came to 0 bases and at J to 3 bases, leaving 5 bases not matched to a gene. The CDR3 sequence is 16 residues long. Germline values: CDR1 SGDLS, CDR2 YYNGEE. CDR3 in DNA: TGTGCCAGCAGCGTAGGCGGACTAGCAAACTACAATGAGCAGTTCTTC. This gives the protein CASSVGGLANYNEQFF.

This rearrangement joins TRBV5-4 to TRBJ2-1, with 11 bases that match TRBD2. The CDR3 has 16 amino acids. Trimming took 3 bases from V and 2 from J; bases not matched to a gene: 4. Germline loops: CDR1 SGHNT, CDR2 YYREEE (reference sequence). Written as DNA, the CDR3 is TGTGCCAGCAGCTCCGTAGCGGGAGGGCCCTACAATGAGCAGTTCTTC. It specifies CASSSVAGGPYNEQFF.

J is TRBJ2-2 and V is TRBV4-1, with a possible D match to TRBD1 (5 bases). The CDR3 has 15 amino acids. Germline values: CDR1 MGHRA, CDR2 YSYEKL. Trimming left V 5 bases short and J 6 bases short, with 16 bases between. As DNA, the CDR3 is TGCGCCAGCAGCGTGCCAGGGAAGTTGGCCGGGGAGCTGTTTTTT. Its translation: CASSVPGKLAGELFF.

The chain uses TRBV18 and TRBJ1-1; 7 nucleotides align to TRBD1. Germline-derived CDR1 and CDR2 are KGHSH and LQKENI. CDR3 length equals 13 residues. V shed 4 bases and J 1 base; nucleotides not matched to a gene: 0. The CDR3 coding sequence is TGTGCCAGCTCACGGACAGGGAACACTGAAGCTTTCTTT. It translates to CASSRTGNTEAFF.